A single sample is the source of the 17 T cell receptor beta chains below, sequenced in a study of siplizumab effects on memory and regulatory T cells (dated by TCRdb to 2018 to 2020). The library was obtained by the immunoSEQ multiplex PCR assay. This is the immuneACCESS table as TCRdb keeps it, with only in-frame sequences that have V and J called. A part of the clones is gone; compared with another copy, unresolved V genes explain less than half, and the rest is unexplained. The sample table contains some 96,000 clones; only one count was recorded for approximately 91% of them. The leading ten clones occupy 0.14% to 0.15% of the sample. Sequencing input: CD4+ T cells sorted from blood. These receptor sequences come from a human donor in good health.

The chain couples TRBV7-2 to TRBJ2-2, with unresolved D. The CDR3 is 15 residues long. The germline CDR1 and CDR2 sequences are SGHTA and FQGNSA. V dropped 3 bases and J dropped 4 bases, with 12 bases sitting between them. The CDR3 DNA reads TGTGCCAGCAGCTTTTCCGTGGGATCCACCGGGGAGCTGTTTTTT. Amino acid sequence: CASSFSVGSTGELFF.

The chain is built from TRBV5-1 and TRBJ2-2; TRBD1 is a possible D gene (6 bases). With 0 bases removed from V and 4 bases from J, the gap between germline ends came to 10 bases. The CDR3 spans 15 residues. Germline loops: CDR1 SGHRS, CDR2 YFSETQ. The CDR3 region has the DNA TGCGCCAGCAGCTTGGTCACAGGGAGCACCGGGGAGCTGTTTTTT. This translates into CASSLVTGSTGELFF.

This chain links TRBV28 with TRBJ1-5; TRBD1 aligns across 10 bases. V lost 3 bases, J lost 4 bases, and 3 bases stayed unmatched. The CDR3 runs to 15 residues. Germline V gives CDR1 MDHEN, CDR2 SYDVKM. Here the CDR3 reads CASSFSDRGNQPQHF. For the CDR3, the DNA is TGTGCCAGCAGTTTCTCGGACAGGGGGAATCAGCCCCAGCATTTT.

This chain connects TRBV7-3 to TRBJ1-1; no firm D call. V was shortened by 4 bases and J by 0 bases, with 12 bases between the two germline ends. CDR1 SGHTA and CDR2 FQGTGA come from the germline V gene. This CDR3 contains 15 residues. CDR3 nucleotide sequence: TGTGCCAGCAGCTCCAAGGGTCATATGAACACTGAAGCTTTCTTT. This codes for CASSSKGHMNTEAFF.

The chain uses TRBV12-5 and TRBJ1-3; no firm D call. Looked up from germline, CDR1 is LGHNT and CDR2 is FRNRAP. The CDR3 consists of 16 residues. V shed 3 bases and J shed 0 bases, with 12 bases lying between them. The CDR3 sequence is CASGFSGSRSGNTIYF. CDR3 bases: TGTGCTAGTGGTTTTTCGGGCAGCCGCTCTGGAAACACCATATATTTT.

The chain has TRBV7-2 and TRBJ2-3, with D possibly matching TRBD2 (7 bases). The CDR3 consists of 17 residues. The V and J ends lost 1 base and 1 base respectively, with 15 bases between them. Germline V CDR1 and CDR2: SGHTA, FQGNSA. This chain's CDR3 is CASSLEGRGLRTDTQYF. CDR3 coding DNA: TGTGCCAGCAGCTTAGAAGGGCGGGGGCTCCGCACAGATACGCAGTATTTT.

The V call is TRBV10-3, the J call TRBJ1-2; tentatively, D is TRBD1 (6 bases). Per the germline V gene, CDR1 is ENHRY and CDR2 is SYGVKD. There are 15 residues in the CDR3. V dropped 1 base and J dropped 0 bases, with 9 bases sitting between them. CDR3 loop: CAISELQGPNYGYTF. The CDR3 DNA sequence: TGTGCCATCAGTGAGTTGCAGGGGCCTAACTATGGCTACACCTTC.

This chain uses TRBV15 with TRBJ2-1; 8 nucleotides align to TRBD2. Per the germline V gene, CDR1 is LNHNV and CDR2 is YYDKDF (reference sequence). This CDR3 is built from 16 residues. V shed 3 bases, J shed 8 bases, and the junction held 12 bases outside the gene matches. DNA of the CDR3: TGTGCCACCAGCAGGAGGGAGGCGGGGGGCCGGGATGAGCAGTTCTTC. Its translation: CATSRREAGGRDEQFF. The variable domain in full, completed from reference TRBV15 and TRBJ2-1, reads DAMVIQNPRYQVTQFGKPVTLSCSQTLNHNVMYWYQQKSSQAPKLLFHYYDKDFNNEADTPDNFQSRRPNTSFCFLDIRSPGLGDTAMYLCATSRREAGGRDEQFFGPGTRLTVL.

This chain connects TRBV25-1 to TRBJ1-1; D is perhaps TRBD1 (5 bases). Trimming took off 0 bases at V and 5 bases at J, with 16 bases between the two ends. The germline gives CDR1 MGHDK, CDR2 SYGVNS. The CDR3 totals 16 residues. CDR3 coding DNA: TGTGCCAGCAGTGAATATGATGGGGGGGGAACAACTGAAGCTTTCTTT. This sequence encodes CASSEYDGGGTTEAFF. The full variable domain, rest sourced from reference TRBV25-1 and TRBJ1-1, is EADIYQTPRYLVIGTGKKITLECSQTMGHDKMYWYQQDPGMELHLIHYSYGVNSTEKGDLSSESTVSRIRTEHFPLTLESARPSHTSQYLCASSEYDGGGTTEAFFGQGTRLTVV.

V and J are TRBV12-5 and TRBJ2-5; TRBD1 is a possible D gene (5 bases). Trimming left V 4 bases short and J 1 base short, with 13 bases between. The germline CDR1 and CDR2 sequences are LGHNT and FRNRAP. The length of the CDR3 is 15 residues. CDR3 coding DNA: TGTGCTAGTGGTTCGTTTACAGGATTCCAAGAGACCCAGTACTTC. Protein product: CASGSFTGFQETQYF.

The chain employs TRBV28 and TRBJ1-3, with D unresolved. The V end was cut by 7 bases, the J end by 0 bases, with 13 bases between. The CDR3 runs to 15 residues. Germline V lookup: CDR1 MDHEN, CDR2 SYDVKM. The CDR3 loop is CASKYTTHSGNTIYF. CDR3 DNA sequence: TGTGCCAGCAAGTACACGACCCACTCTGGAAACACCATATATTTT.

CDR3 in DNA: TGTGCCAGCAGCTTAGATCGGGCCACCGGGGAGCTGTTTTTT. This sequence encodes CASSLDRATGELFF. The rearrangement uses TRBV11-2 and TRBJ2-2; no clear D gene. Germline CDR1 reads SGHAT; CDR2 reads FQNNGV. With 0 bases removed from V and 4 bases from J, the gap between germline ends came to 6 bases. This CDR3 has 14 amino acids. The whole variable domain, filled in from reference TRBV11-2 and TRBJ2-2, reads EAGVAQSPRYKIIEKRQSVAFWCNPISGHATLYWYQQILGQGPKLLIQFQNNGVVDDSQLPKDRFSAERLKGVDSTLKIQPAKLEDSAVYLCASSLDRATGELFFGEGSRLTVL.

This chain joins TRBV7-9 and TRBJ2-2, with unresolved D. The CDR3 is 15 residues long. Germline values: CDR1 SEHNR, CDR2 FQNEAQ (reference sequence). The V gene lost 1 base and the J gene lost 7 bases, with 13 bases spanning the gap. CDR3 sequence: CASSLGLPRDGELFF. In nucleotides, the CDR3 is TGTGCCAGCAGCTTAGGCTTACCCCGTGACGGGGAGCTGTTTTTT.

The chain carries TRBV5-6 and TRBJ2-5, with TRBD1 matching over 8 bases. TRBJ2-7 explains the end of the DNA better; the J call may be wrong. The CDR3 totals 15 residues. Germline-derived CDR1 and CDR2 are SGHDT and YYEEEE. The CDR3 DNA sequence: TGTGCCAGCAGCTCCCGGGACAGGTTTTTCGACGAGCAGTACTTC. Translation gives CASSSRDRFFDEQYF.

This clone turned up a few times. The CDR3 protein is CASLRDRPFQDGYTF. CDR3 DNA: TGTGCCAGCCTGCGGGACAGGCCCTTCCAAGATGGCTACACCTTC. The chain has TRBV2 and TRBJ1-2, with 8 bases identical to TRBD1. CDR1 is SNHLY and CDR2 is FYNNEI in the germline V gene. The CDR3 is made up of 15 amino acids. The J segment lost 6 bases and the V segment lost 8 bases, leaving 14 bases of the junction unmatched. The variable domain in full, with the rest retrieved from reference TRBV2 and TRBJ1-2, is EPEVTQTPSHQVTQMGQEVILRCVPISNHLYFYWYRQILGQKVEFLVSFYNNEISEKSEIFDDQFSVERPDGSNFTLKIRSTKLEDSAMYFCASLRDRPFQDGYTFGSGTRLTVV.

This clone showed up just a few times. The chain is built from TRBV27 and TRBJ1-3; D ambiguous. The CDR3 sequence is 15 residues long. Trimming stripped 6 bases from V and 0 bases from J, with 12 bases between. The germline gives CDR1 MNHEY, CDR2 SMNVEV (reference sequence). The CDR3 spells CASRTDGVSGNTIYF. The CDR3 nucleotides are TGTGCCAGCAGAACGGACGGCGTCTCTGGAAACACCATATATTTT.

This sequence joins TRBV6-6 and TRBJ2-4; possibly TRBD1 for D (7 bases). The CDR3 is 16 residues long. The germline V gene has CDR1 MNHNY and CDR2 SVGAGI (reference sequence). Trimming cost V 2 bases and J 7 bases, with 18 bases left between them. CDR3 in DNA: TGTGCCAGCAGTTACGATGGAGGGGGCGGTGGTAACATTCAGTACTTC. It translates to CASSYDGGGGGNIQYF.